Included here is one TCR beta chain sequence, with context. The germline gives CDR1 MGHRA, CDR2 YSYEKL. The CDR3 sequence is 15 residues long. Trimming took 3 bases from V and 6 from J, leaving 15 bases between them. The protocol was immunoSEQ multiplex PCR, while the TCRdb copy is restricted to in-frame clones and leaves out a portion. The repertoire holds approximately 98,000 clones, roughly 80% seen once, with roughly 3.5% in the top ten. This sample was included in a study of radiotherapy plus CTLA-4 blockade in lung cancer. The origin of this receptor is a human donor with non-small cell lung cancer who had a partial response to radiotherapy plus ipilimumab. Sequences were derived from peripheral blood, sampled from a patient treated with radiotherapy plus ipilimumab. This chain links TRBV4-1 with TRBJ2-4; D might be TRBD2 (5 bases). CDR3 sequence reads: CASSQHSLEGNIQYF. The CDR3 DNA reads TGCGCCAGCAGCCAGCACAGCCTTGAGGGAAACATTCAGTACTTC.